This TCR beta chain was captured by sequencing in a study of T cell repertoires in cytomegalovirus infection. This clonotype occurred many times. Antigen specificity is unknown. MiXCR, run by TCRdb on the reads, gives a single entry per CDR3 protein. This table has roughly 990,000 distinct CDR3 sequences, 30% to 40% appearing once. Germline assignment: CDR1 SGHTA and CDR2 FQGNSA. This CDR3 is 15 amino acids long. The J segment lost 8 bases and the V segment lost 1 base, leaving 7 bases of the junction unmatched. The chain carries TRBV7-2 and TRBJ1-5, with 8 bases fitting TRBD1. The sequenced sample was cultured CD8+ T cells from PBMCs, obtained from culture after CMV antigen stimulation. This TCR derives from a human donor in good health (CMV status not recorded). Some clones in this sample may be carry-over from other donors' samples. In DNA form, the CDR3 reads TGTGCCAGCAGCTTAGGCACAGGGGGGACGGAGCCCCAGCATTTT. It codes for CASSLGTGGTEPQHF.